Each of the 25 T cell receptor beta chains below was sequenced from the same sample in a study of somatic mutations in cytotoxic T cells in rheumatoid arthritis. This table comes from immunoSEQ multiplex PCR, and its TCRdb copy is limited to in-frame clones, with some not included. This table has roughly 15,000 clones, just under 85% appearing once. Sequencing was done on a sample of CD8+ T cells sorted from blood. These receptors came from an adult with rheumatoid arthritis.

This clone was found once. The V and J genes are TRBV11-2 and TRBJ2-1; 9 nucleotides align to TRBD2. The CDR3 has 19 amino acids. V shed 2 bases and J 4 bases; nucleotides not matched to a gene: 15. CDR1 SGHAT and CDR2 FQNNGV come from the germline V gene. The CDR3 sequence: CASSLTLLASGTIYNEQFF. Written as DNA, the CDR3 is TGTGCCAGCAGCTTAACTTTGTTGGCTAGCGGGACGATATACAATGAGCAGTTCTTC.

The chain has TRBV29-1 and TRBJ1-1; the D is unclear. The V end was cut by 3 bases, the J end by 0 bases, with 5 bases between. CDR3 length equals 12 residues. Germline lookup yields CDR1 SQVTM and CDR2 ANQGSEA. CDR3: CSVEKMNTEAFF. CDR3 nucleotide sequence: TGCAGCGTTGAGAAAATGAACACTGAAGCTTTCTTT.

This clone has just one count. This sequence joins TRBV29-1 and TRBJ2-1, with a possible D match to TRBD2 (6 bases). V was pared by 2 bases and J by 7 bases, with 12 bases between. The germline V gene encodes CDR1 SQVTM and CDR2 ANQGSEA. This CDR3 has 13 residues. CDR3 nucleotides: TGCAGCGTTGAATGGTCGGGAGCGAATGAGCAGTTCTTC. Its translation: CSVEWSGANEQFF.

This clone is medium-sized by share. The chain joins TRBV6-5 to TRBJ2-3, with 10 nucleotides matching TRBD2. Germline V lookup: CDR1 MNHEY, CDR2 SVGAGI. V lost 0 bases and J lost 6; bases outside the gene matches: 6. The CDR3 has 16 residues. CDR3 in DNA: TGTGCCAGCAGTTACTCGGCTAGCGGGAGTCCTGATACGCAGTATTTT. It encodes CASSYSASGSPDTQYF.

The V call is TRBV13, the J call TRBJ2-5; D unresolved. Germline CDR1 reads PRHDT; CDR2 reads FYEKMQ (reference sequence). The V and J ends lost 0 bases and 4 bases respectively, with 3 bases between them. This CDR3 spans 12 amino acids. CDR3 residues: CASSLGLETQYF. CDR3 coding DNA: TGTGCCAGCAGCTTAGGCCTAGAGACCCAGTACTTC.

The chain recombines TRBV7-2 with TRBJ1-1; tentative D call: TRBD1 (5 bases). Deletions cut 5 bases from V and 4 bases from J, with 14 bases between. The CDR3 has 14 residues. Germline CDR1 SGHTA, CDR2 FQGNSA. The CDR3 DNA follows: TGTGCCAGCAGCGGTAATTGGGGGGGCACTGAAGCTTTCTTT. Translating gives CASSGNWGGTEAFF. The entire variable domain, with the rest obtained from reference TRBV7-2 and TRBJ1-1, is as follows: GAGVSQSPSNKVTEKGKDVELRCDPISGHTALYWYRQSLGQGLEFLIYFQGNSAPDKSGLPSDRFSAERTGGSVSTLTIQRTQQEDSAVYLCASSGNWGGTEAFFGQGTRLTVV.

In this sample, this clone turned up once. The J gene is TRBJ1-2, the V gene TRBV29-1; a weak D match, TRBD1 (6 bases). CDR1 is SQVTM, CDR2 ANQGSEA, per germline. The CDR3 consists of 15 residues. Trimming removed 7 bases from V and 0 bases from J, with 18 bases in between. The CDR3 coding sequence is TGCAGCGCGGAGAGGGAACAGGGTCCTAACTATGGCTACACCTTC. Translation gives CSAEREQGPNYGYTF.

The CDR3 loop is CASSGTTDRSGQPQHF. As DNA, the CDR3 is TGTGCCAGCAGCGGCACGACGGACAGGTCGGGTCAGCCCCAGCATTTT. The chain uses TRBV7-9 and TRBJ1-5; 7 nucleotides line up with TRBD1. The CDR3 runs to 16 residues. The germline gives CDR1 SEHNR, CDR2 FQNEAQ (reference sequence). V lost 5 bases, J lost 6 bases, and 13 bases stayed unmatched.

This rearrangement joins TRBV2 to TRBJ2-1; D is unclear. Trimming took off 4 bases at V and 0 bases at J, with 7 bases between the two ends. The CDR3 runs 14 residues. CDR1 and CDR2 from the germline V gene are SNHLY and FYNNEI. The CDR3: CASSVSFSYNEQFF. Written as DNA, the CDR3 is TGTGCCAGCAGTGTTTCTTTCTCCTACAATGAGCAGTTCTTC.

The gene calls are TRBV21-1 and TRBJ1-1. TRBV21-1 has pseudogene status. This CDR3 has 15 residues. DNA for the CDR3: TGTGCCAGCAGCAACCTGCGAGAGATGAACACTGAAGCTTTCTTT. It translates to CASSNLREMNTEAFF.

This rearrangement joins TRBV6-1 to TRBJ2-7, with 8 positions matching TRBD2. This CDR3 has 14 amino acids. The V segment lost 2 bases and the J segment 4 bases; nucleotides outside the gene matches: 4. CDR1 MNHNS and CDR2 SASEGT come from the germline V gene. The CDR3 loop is CASSEMAGGYEQYF. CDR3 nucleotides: TGTGCCAGCAGTGAAATGGCGGGGGGTTACGAGCAGTACTTC.

The CDR3 here is CASSLVLGAFF. The CDR3 nucleotides are TGTGCCAGCAGCCTCGTTTTGGGAGCTTTCTTT. The genes are TRBV7-9 and TRBJ1-1; D is ambiguous. The CDR3 contains 11 residues. Germline V gene lookup returns CDR1 SEHNR and CDR2 FQNEAQ (reference sequence). V lost 5 bases to trimming and J lost 10 bases, with 11 bases between them.

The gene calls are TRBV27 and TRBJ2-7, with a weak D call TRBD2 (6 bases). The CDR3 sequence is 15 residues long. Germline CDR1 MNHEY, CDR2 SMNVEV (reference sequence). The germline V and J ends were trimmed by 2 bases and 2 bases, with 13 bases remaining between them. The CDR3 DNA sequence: TGTGCCAGCAGTTTAGCGGGGAGCAAAACCTACGAGCAGTACTTC. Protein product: CASSLAGSKTYEQYF.

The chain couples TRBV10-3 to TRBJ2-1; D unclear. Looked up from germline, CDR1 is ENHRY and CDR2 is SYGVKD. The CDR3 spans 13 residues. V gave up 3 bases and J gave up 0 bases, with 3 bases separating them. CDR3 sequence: CAISDTSYNEQFF. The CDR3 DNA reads TGTGCCATCAGTGATACCTCCTACAATGAGCAGTTCTTC.

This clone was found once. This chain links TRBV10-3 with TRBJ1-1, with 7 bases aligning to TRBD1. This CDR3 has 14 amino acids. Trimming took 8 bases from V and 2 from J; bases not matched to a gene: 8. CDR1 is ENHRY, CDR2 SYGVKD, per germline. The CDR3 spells CAILQQGKNTEAFF. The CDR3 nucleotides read TGTGCCATCCTACAACAGGGGAAAAACACTGAAGCTTTCTTT.

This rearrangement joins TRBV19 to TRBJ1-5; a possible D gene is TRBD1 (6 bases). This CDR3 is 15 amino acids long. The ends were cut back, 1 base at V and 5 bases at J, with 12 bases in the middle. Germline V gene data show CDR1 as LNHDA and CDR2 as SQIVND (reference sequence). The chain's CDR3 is CASSIVGGTHQPQHF. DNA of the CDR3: TGTGCCAGTAGTATAGTAGGGGGTACTCATCAGCCCCAGCATTTT.

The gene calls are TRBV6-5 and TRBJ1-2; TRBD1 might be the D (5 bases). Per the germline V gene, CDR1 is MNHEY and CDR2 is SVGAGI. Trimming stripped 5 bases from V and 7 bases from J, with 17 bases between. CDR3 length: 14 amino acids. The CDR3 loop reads CASSTLVGPGGYTF. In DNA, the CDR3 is TGTGCCAGCAGTACCCTCGTGGGACCGGGTGGCTACACCTTC.

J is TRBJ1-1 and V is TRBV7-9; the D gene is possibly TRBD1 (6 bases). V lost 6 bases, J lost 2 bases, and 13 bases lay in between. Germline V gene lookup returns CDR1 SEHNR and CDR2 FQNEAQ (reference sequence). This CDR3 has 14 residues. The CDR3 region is CASSSAQGNTEAFF. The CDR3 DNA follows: TGTGCCAGCAGTTCGGCACAGGGTAACACTGAAGCTTTCTTT.

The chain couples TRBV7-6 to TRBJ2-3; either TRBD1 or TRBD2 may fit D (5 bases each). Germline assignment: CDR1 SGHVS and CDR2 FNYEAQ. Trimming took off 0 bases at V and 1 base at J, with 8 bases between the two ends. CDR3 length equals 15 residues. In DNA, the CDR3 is TGTGCCAGCAGCTTAGCACCGGGACGCACAGATACGCAGTATTTT. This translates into CASSLAPGRTDTQYF.

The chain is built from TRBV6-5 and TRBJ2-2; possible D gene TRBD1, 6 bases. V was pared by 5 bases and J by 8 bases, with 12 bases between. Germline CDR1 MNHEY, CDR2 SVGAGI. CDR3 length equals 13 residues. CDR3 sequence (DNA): TGTGCCAGCAGTGTACACCAGGGGGGGGAGCTGTTTTTT. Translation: CASSVHQGGELFF.

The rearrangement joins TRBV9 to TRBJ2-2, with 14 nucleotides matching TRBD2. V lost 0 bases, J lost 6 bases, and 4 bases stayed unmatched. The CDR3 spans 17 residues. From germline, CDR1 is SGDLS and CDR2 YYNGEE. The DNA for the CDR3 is TGTGCCAGCAGCGTAGAGGGACTAGCGGGAGACGCCGGGGAGCTGTTTTTT. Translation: CASSVEGLAGDAGELFF.

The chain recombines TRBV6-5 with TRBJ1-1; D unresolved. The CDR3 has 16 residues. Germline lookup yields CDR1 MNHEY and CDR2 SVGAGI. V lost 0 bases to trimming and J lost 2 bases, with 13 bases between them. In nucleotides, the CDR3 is TGTGCCAGCAGTTACTCGACGCCCGGGCCCAACACTGAAGCTTTCTTT. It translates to CASSYSTPGPNTEAFF.

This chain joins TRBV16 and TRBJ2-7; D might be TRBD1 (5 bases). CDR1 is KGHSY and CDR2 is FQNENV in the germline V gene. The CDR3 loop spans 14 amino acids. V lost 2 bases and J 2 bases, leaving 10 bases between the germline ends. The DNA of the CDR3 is TGTGCCAGCAGCCAAGTAACAGGTACCTACGAGCAGTACTTC. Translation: CASSQVTGTYEQYF.

CDR3 in amino acids: CASSQGEGGRLAAYNEQFF. Written as DNA, the CDR3 is TGCGCCAGCAGCCAAGGAGAGGGGGGCCGACTAGCGGCCTACAATGAGCAGTTCTTC. This sequence joins TRBV4-1 and TRBJ2-1; 9 bases align to TRBD2. V lost 1 base and J lost 2; bases outside the gene matches: 12. This CDR3 contains 19 residues. The germline CDR1 and CDR2 sequences are MGHRA and YSYEKL.

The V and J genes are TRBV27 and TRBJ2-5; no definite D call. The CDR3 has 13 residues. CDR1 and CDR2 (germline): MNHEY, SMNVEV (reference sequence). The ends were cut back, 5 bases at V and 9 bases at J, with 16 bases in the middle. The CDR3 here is CASSPPTLIPQYF. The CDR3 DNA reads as TGTGCCAGCAGTCCCCCGACCCTGATTCCCCAGTACTTC.